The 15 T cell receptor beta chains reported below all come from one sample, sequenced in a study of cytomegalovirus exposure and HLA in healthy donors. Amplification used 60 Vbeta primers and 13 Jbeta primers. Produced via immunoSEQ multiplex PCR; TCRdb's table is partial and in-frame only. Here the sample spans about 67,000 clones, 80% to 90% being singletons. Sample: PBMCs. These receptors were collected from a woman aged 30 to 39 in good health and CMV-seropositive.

Here the CDR3 reads CASSPPWVTSRMAGELFF. The DNA for the CDR3 is TGTGCCAGCTCACCACCGTGGGTGACTAGCCGTATGGCCGGGGAGCTGTTTTTT. V is TRBV18 and J is TRBJ2-2, with 7 positions matching TRBD2. The CDR3 sequence is 18 residues long. The germline CDR1 and CDR2 sequences are KGHSH and LQKENI. With 0 bases clipped from V and 6 bases from J, the junction kept 13 bases outside the gene matches.

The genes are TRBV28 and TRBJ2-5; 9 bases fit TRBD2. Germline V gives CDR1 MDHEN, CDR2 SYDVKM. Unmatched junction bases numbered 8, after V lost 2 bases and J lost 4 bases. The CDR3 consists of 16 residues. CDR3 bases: TGTGCCAGCAGTTTACCCCGCGGGAGGGCGTCAGAGACCCAGTACTTC. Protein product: CASSLPRGRASETQYF.

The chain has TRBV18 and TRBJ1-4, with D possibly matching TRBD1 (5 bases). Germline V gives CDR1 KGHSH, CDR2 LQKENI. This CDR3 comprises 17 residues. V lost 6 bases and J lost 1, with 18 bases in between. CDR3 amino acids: CASSQIRDSLTNEKLFF. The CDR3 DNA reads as TGTGCCAGCTCTCAGATACGGGACTCCTTAACTAATGAAAAACTGTTTTTT.

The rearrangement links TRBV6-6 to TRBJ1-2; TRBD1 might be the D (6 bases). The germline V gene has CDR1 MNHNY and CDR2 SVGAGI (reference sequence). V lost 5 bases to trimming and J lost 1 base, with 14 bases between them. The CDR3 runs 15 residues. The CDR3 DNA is TGTGCCAGCAGTGCCATGACAGGATTTAACTATGGCTACACCTTC. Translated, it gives CASSAMTGFNYGYTF.

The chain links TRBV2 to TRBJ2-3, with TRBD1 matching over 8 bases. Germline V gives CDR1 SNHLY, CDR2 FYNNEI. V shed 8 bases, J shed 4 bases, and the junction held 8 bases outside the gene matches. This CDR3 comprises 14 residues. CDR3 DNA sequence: TGTGCCAGCCGGGCAGGGGGCTTCGCAGATACGCAGTATTTT. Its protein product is CASRAGGFADTQYF.

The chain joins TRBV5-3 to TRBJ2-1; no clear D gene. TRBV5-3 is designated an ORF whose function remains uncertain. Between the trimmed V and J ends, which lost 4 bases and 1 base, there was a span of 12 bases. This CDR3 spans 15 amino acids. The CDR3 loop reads CARSPLHWSYNEQFF. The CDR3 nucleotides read TGTGCCAGAAGCCCGTTACATTGGTCCTACAATGAGCAGTTCTTC.

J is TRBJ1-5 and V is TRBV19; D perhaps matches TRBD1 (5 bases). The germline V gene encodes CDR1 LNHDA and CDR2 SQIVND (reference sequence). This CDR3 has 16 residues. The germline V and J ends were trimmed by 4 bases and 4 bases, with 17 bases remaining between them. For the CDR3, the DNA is TGTGCCAGTAGTACTGGGAGGTGGCAGGGAAATCAGCCCCAGCATTTT. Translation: CASSTGRWQGNQPQHF.

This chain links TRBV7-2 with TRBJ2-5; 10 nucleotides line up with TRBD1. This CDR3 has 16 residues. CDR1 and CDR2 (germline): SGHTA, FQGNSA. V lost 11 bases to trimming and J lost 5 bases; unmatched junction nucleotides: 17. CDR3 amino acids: CAETSTGGAGYETQYF. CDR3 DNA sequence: TGTGCCGAGACCTCGACAGGGGGCGCAGGCTATGAGACCCAGTACTTC. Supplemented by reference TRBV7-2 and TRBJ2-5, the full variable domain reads GAGVSQSPSNKVTEKGKDVELRCDPISGHTALYWYRQSLGQGLEFLIYFQGNSAPDKSGLPSDRFSAERTGGSVSTLTIQRTQQEDSAVYLCAETSTGGAGYETQYFGPGTRLLVL.

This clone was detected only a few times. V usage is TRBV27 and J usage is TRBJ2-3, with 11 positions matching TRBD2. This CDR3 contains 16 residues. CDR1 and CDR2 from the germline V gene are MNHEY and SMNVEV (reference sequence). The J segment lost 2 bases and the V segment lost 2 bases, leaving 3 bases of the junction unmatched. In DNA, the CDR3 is TGTGCCAGCAGTTTACTAGCGGGAGGTCTCACAGATACGCAGTATTTT. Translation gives CASSLLAGGLTDTQYF.

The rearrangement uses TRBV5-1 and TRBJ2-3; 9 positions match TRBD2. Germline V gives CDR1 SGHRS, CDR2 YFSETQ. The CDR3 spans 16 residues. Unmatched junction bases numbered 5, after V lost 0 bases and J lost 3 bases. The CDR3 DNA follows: TGCGCCAGCAGCTTGGAGGCCAGCGGGAGGACAGATACGCAGTATTTT. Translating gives CASSLEASGRTDTQYF.

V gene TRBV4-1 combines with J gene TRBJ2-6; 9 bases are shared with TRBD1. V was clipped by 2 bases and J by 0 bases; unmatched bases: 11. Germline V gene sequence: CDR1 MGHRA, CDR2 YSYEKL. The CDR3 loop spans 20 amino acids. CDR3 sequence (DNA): TGCGCCAGCAGCCAAATTACCGGGACAGGGACGAGCTCTGGGGCCAACGTCCTGACTTTC. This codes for CASSQITGTGTSSGANVLTF.

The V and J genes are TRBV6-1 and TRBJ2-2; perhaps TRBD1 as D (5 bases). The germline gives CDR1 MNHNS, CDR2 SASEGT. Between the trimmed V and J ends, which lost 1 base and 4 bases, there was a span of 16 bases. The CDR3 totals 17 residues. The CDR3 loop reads CASSEGLWGFGTGELFF. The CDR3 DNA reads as TGTGCCAGCAGTGAAGGTCTTTGGGGCTTCGGCACCGGGGAGCTGTTTTTT.

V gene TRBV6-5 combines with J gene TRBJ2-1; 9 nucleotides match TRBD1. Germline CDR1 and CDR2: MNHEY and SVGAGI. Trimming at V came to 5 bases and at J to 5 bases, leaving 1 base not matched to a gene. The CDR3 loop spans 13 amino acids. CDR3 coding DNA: TGTGCCAGCAGTGGACAGGGGAACAATGAGCAGTTCTTC. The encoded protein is CASSGQGNNEQFF.

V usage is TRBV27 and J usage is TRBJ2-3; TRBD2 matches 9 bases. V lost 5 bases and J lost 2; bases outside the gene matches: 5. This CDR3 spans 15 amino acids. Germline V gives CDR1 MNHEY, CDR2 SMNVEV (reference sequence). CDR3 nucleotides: TGTGCCAGCAGTGTGGGACTAGCAGTCACAGATACGCAGTATTTT. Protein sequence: CASSVGLAVTDTQYF.

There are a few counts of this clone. The CDR3 here is CASGSGTQGRGANEQFF. DNA for the CDR3: TGTGCTAGTGGTTCGGGCACACAGGGCCGGGGTGCGAATGAGCAGTTCTTC. The chain has TRBV12-5 and TRBJ2-1, with D possibly being TRBD1 (6 bases). CDR1 LGHNT and CDR2 FRNRAP come from the germline V gene. Trimming took 4 bases from V and 7 from J, leaving 23 bases between them. CDR3 length: 17 residues.